The rows below give T cell receptor beta chains drawn from one sample of a study of CD8+CD57+ T cells in acquired aplastic anemia. TCRdb re-derived calls from the reads in MiXCR, one entry per CDR3 protein. The sample contains roughly 170,000 distinct CDR3 sequences, just under 65% of which appear only once. Sequencing was carried out using sorted CD4+, CD8+, or CD8+CD57+ T cells (not recorded which) from PBMCs. These receptor sequences come from a human donor in good health. Each CDR3 is given with its conserved first and last residue. A D gene is named only where the DNA matches it firmly. Clone size is given for some rows only: seen once, a few or many times, or a class if the clone is expanded.

D,V,J,size,DNA,CDR3
NA,TRBV2,TRBJ1-5,NA,TGTGCCAGCAGAACAGAGGGCAATCAGCCCCAGCATTTT,CASRTEGNQPQHF
NA,TRBV4-3,TRBJ2-2,NA,TGCGCCAGCAGCCAAGGTAGGATCGGGGAGCTGCTTTTT,CASSQGRIGELLF
NA,TRBV20-1,TRBJ2-7,many,TGCAGTGCTAGCCCCAGGGAGTCGTACTACGAGCAGTACTTC,CSASPRESYYEQYF
NA,TRBV20-1,TRBJ2-3,NA,TGCAGTGCTAGAAGGTTGCGGGGGCACACAGATACGCAGTATTTT,CSARRLRGHTDTQYF
TRBD2,TRBV5-5,TRBJ2-1,many,TGTGCCAGCAGCTTGAGCTCTAGCGGGACCTCCTACAATGAGCAGTTCTTC,CASSLSSSGTSYNEQFF
NA,TRBV28,TRBJ2-1,few,TGTGCCAGCGGCTCCGCGGGTGAGCAGTTCTTC,CASGSAGEQFF
NA,TRBV20-1,TRBJ1-1,many,TGCAGTGCTAGGTTCATAGGGTTCGGAACTGAAGCTTTCTTT,CSARFIGFGTEAFF
NA,TRBV7-9,TRBJ1-1,few,TGTGCCAGCAGGAACTTCCGGGGGGAGGGAGCTTTCTTT,CASRNFRGEGAFF
TRBD2,TRBV7-2,TRBJ2-7,many,TGTGCCAGCAGCTTAGGGGGACTAGCGGGGGTGAGCTACGAGCAGTACTTC,CASSLGGLAGVSYEQYF
NA,TRBV29-1,TRBJ2-3,NA,TGCAGCGTTGAAAGGGGTGCAGATACGCAGTATTTT,CSVERGADTQYF
NA,TRBV10-3,TRBJ2-5,NA,TGTGCCATCAGTGCACAAGAGACCCAGTACTTC,CAISAQETQYF
TRBD2,TRBV29-1,TRBJ2-3,once,TGCAGCGTTGAAAGTAGCGGGGTTTCAGATACGCAGTATTTT,CSVESSGVSDTQYF
NA,TRBV29-1,TRBJ2-7,NA,TGCAGCGTCACAGCTGGCTCCTACGAGCAGTACTTC,CSVTAGSYEQYF
TRBD2,TRBV4-1,TRBJ2-3,NA,TGCGCCAGCAGCCAAGATCGGGGAGGGAGGATAGATACGCAGTATTTT,CASSQDRGGRIDTQYF
TRBD1,TRBV5-4,TRBJ2-7,NA,TGTGCCAGCAGCAACTGGGACAGCGAGAGCTCCTACGAGCAGTACTTC,CASSNWDSESSYEQYF
NA,TRBV20-1,TRBJ1-1,once,TGCAGTGCTAGACCGTTGAACACTGAAGCTTTCTTT,CSARPLNTEAFF
NA,TRBV24-1,TRBJ1-2,few,TGTGCCACCAGTGACCTTCCTGAGGGGTATGGCTACACCTTC,CATSDLPEGYGYTF
NA,TRBV2,TRBJ1-1,once,TGTGCCGCCGGCAGGGGTGGGAACACTGAAGCTTTCTTT,CAAGRGGNTEAFF
NA,TRBV10-3,TRBJ2-7,NA,TGTGCCAGCAGTTTTGGCGGGGCAGCCTACGAGCAGTACTTC,CASSFGGAAYEQYF
NA,TRBV7-9,TRBJ1-6,NA,TGTGCCAGCAGCTCCCCAGGGGAAGCGAATTCACCCCTCCACTTT,CASSSPGEANSPLHF
NA,TRBV20-1,TRBJ1-3,NA,TGCAGTGCCCCCTCTGGAAACACCATATATTTT,CSAPSGNTIYF
NA,TRBV15,TRBJ2-5,few,TGTGCCACCAGCAGAGATCAGGGGCCCCAAGAGACCCAGTACTTC,CATSRDQGPQETQYF
NA,TRBV19,TRBJ2-7,NA,TGTGCCAGTAGTATCTACAGGGATCCCTCCTGCGAGCAGTACTTC,CASSIYRDPSCEQYF
TRBD2,TRBV7-9,TRBJ2-7,NA,TGTGCCAGCAGCCGACTAGCGGGGGGGAACGAGCAGTACTTC,CASSRLAGGNEQYF
NA,TRBV7-8,TRBJ2-3,NA,TGTGCCAGCGGCTTAGGGACACGAGATACGCAGTATTTT,CASGLGTRDTQYF
NA,TRBV9,TRBJ2-7,NA,TGTGCCAGCGGGGGAGGCAGCAGCTACGAGCAGTACTTC,CASGGGSSYEQYF
TRBD2,TRBV2,TRBJ2-5,NA,TGTGCCATCAGTGACGGGAATAGCGGGAATGAGGAGACCCAGTACTTC,CAISDGNSGNEETQYF
NA,TRBV27,TRBJ1-1,few,TGTGCCAGCAGTTGGTTAGGAGGTAGCACTGAAGCTTTCTTT,CASSWLGGSTEAFF
NA,TRBV7-9,TRBJ2-5,NA,TGTGCCAGCAGTAGGGACCCAGGAGGGACCCAGTACTTC,CASSRDPGGTQYF
NA,TRBV11-1,TRBJ2-5,NA,TGTGCCAGCAGCTTGTCGGGAAACCAAGAGACCCAGTACTTC,CASSLSGNQETQYF
NA,TRBV2,TRBJ2-7,NA,TGTGCCAGCTGCATAGGGGGGGGCTACGAGCAGTACTTC,CASCIGGGYEQYF
TRBD2,TRBV20-1,TRBJ2-1,many,TGCAGTGCTAGAACGACTAGCGGGAGGGCCCCCTACAATGAGCAGTTCTTC,CSARTTSGRAPYNEQFF
NA,TRBV20-1,TRBJ2-7,NA,TGCAGTGCTAGAGATACTGGAGGGGGAAGTTACGAGCAGTACTTC,CSARDTGGGSYEQYF
TRBD2,TRBV6-1,TRBJ2-5,NA,TGTGCCAGCAGTGAACGGACTAGCGGGAGAGAGACCCAGTACTTC,CASSERTSGRETQYF
NA,TRBV5-1,TRBJ1-6,few,TGCGCCAGCAGCTTTGGCAATAATTCACCCCTCCACTTT,CASSFGNNSPLHF